A single sample gave rise to the 20 T cell receptor beta chains below, sequenced in a study of T cell repertoires in cytomegalovirus infection. One entry per CDR3 protein, called by TCRdb with MiXCR from the reads. This sample has some 150,000 distinct CDR3 sequences, with under 8% found just once. Sequencing used PBMCs. These receptors were obtained from a human donor in good health (CMV status not recorded). Some clones in this sample may be carry-over from other donors' samples.

The CDR3 region is CASRPGLAGGIYNEQFF. The CDR3 DNA is TGTGCCAGCAGACCGGGACTAGCGGGGGGGATTTACAATGAGCAGTTCTTC. The V and J genes are TRBV2 and TRBJ2-1, with 16 bases lining up with TRBD2. Trimming cost V 6 bases and J 4 bases; bases outside gene matches: 6. Germline-derived CDR1 and CDR2 are SNHLY and FYNNEI. This CDR3 region has 17 residues.

This clonotype came up many times. This sequence joins TRBV7-2 and TRBJ2-7; tentatively, D is TRBD1 (7 bases). V was shortened by 1 base and J by 3 bases, with 13 bases between the two germline ends. Germline V gene data show CDR1 as SGHTA and CDR2 as FQGNSA. The CDR3 length is 15 residues. The CDR3 sequence is CASSLVGRGDYEQYF. CDR3 in DNA: TGTGCCAGCAGCTTAGTGGGCAGGGGGGACTACGAGCAGTACTTC.

This clonotype was picked up many times. V gene TRBV10-1 combines with J gene TRBJ1-5; 7 positions match TRBD1. Germline V lookup: CDR1 WNHNN, CDR2 SYGVQD (reference sequence). CDR3 length: 15 amino acids. The V segment lost 7 bases and the J segment 4 bases; nucleotides outside the gene matches: 10. The CDR3 protein is CASISRQGNNQPQHF. CDR3 sequence (DNA): TGCGCCAGCATCTCACGACAGGGAAATAATCAGCCCCAGCATTTT.

In this sample, this clonotype turned up many times. The V and J genes are TRBV7-8 and TRBJ2-2; D remains ambiguous. The CDR3 has 15 amino acids. The V end was cut by 5 bases, the J end by 6 bases, with 16 bases between. Looked up from germline, CDR1 is SGHVS and CDR2 is FQNEAQ. CDR3 sequence reads: CASSRSRPGSGELFF. DNA of the CDR3: TGTGCCAGCAGCCGATCGAGGCCTGGCTCCGGGGAGCTGTTTTTT. The whole variable domain, filled in from reference TRBV7-8 and TRBJ2-2, reads GAGVSQSPRYKVAKRGQDVALRCDPISGHVSLFWYQQALGQGPEFLTYFQNEAQLDKSGLPSDRFFAERPEGSVSTLKIQRTQQEDSAVYLCASSRSRPGSGELFFGEGSRLTVL.

The chain joins TRBV3-1 to TRBJ1-3; D unclear. This CDR3 comprises 16 residues. Germline assignment: CDR1 LGHDT and CDR2 YNNKEL (reference sequence). Trimming cost V 1 base and J 0 bases, with 10 bases left between them. CDR3: CASSQGLLASGNTIYF. The DNA of the CDR3 is TGTGCCAGCAGCCAAGGGTTGTTAGCCTCTGGAAACACCATATATTTT. Full variable domain (remainder filled in from reference TRBV3-1 and TRBJ1-3): DTAVSQTPKYLVTQMGNDKSIKCEQNLGHDTMYWYKQDSKKFLKIMFSYNNKELIINETVPNRFSPKSPDKAHLNLHINSLELGDSAVYFCASSQGLLASGNTIYFGEGSWLTVV.

Many counts were recorded for this clonotype. V and J are TRBV4-3 and TRBJ1-1; D ambiguous. In germline, CDR1 is LGHNA, CDR2 YSLEER. CDR3 length: 13 residues. Between the trimmed V and J ends, which lost 2 bases and 0 bases, there was a span of 4 bases. The CDR3 here is CASSQTMNTEAFF. DNA for the CDR3: TGCGCCAGCAGCCAAACGATGAACACTGAAGCTTTCTTT.

This clonotype was seen many times. The chain recombines TRBV29-1 with TRBJ2-6; D is uncertain. Trimming cost V 4 bases and J 0 bases, with 7 bases left between them. This CDR3 is built from 14 residues. Germline V gives CDR1 SQVTM, CDR2 ANQGSEA. CDR3 DNA sequence: TGCAGCGTTGCCGTGAGCTCTGGGGCCAACGTCCTGACTTTC. Its translation is CSVAVSSGANVLTF.

V and J are TRBV7-6 and TRBJ1-1; the D gene is possibly TRBD1 (6 bases). The V and J ends lost 5 bases and 0 bases respectively, with 13 bases between them. Germline V lookup: CDR1 SGHVS, CDR2 FNYEAQ. The length of the CDR3 is 15 residues. The CDR3 reads CASSRGGTMNTEAFF. As DNA, the CDR3 is TGTGCCAGCAGCCGAGGCGGGACAATGAACACTGAAGCTTTCTTT.

For this clonotype: One end of the junction is discordant with germline, which a read error may explain. The chain combines TRBV7-3 with TRBJ1-1; D is ambiguous. The CDR3 runs to 13 residues. The germline V gene has CDR1 SGHTA and CDR2 FQGTGA. The chain's CDR3 is CASILGLGTEGFF. The CDR3 DNA is TGTGCCAGCATCTTAGGTCTGGGCACTGAAGGTTTTTTT.

This clonotype has at least ten counts. J is TRBJ2-7 and V is TRBV7-2; 15 bases agree with TRBD2. The CDR3 has 17 amino acids. After removal of 3 bases from V and 1 base from J, the junction contained 4 bases not matched to a gene. Looked up from germline, CDR1 is SGHTA and CDR2 is FQGNSA. In DNA, the CDR3 is TGTGCCAGCAGCTTCTTGGGACTAGCGGGGGGTTCCTACGAGCAGTACTTC. Translated: CASSFLGLAGGSYEQYF.

The CDR3 DNA sequence: TGTGCCAGCAGCGCCCAGGGACAGTCCAATCAGCCCCAGCATTTT. It translates to CASSAQGQSNQPQHF. The J gene is TRBJ1-5, the V gene TRBV9; 7 bases are a match to TRBD1. The V and J ends lost 3 bases and 3 bases, in that order; junction bases with no gene match: 6. There are 15 residues in the CDR3. Germline V gene sequence: CDR1 SGDLS, CDR2 YYNGEE.

The gene calls are TRBV7-9 and TRBJ1-1, with D tentatively TRBD1 (6 bases). V was cut by 5 bases and J by 4 bases, with 8 bases left in between. Germline loops: CDR1 SEHNR, CDR2 FQNEAQ (reference sequence). The CDR3 covers 12 residues. The CDR3 spells CASSRGSTEAFF. DNA for the CDR3: TGTGCCAGCAGCAGGGGGTCCACTGAAGCTTTCTTT.

The table lists this clonotype with many counts. The chain links TRBV28 to TRBJ1-5; 7 bases agree with TRBD1. The CDR3 contains 18 residues. Trimming removed 5 bases from V and 3 bases from J; junction bases left unmatched: 16. Looked up from germline, CDR1 is MDHEN and CDR2 is SYDVKM. Written as DNA, the CDR3 is TGTGCCAGCAGTCCCCCGGACCGACAGGGAGGATTCAATCAGCCCCAGCATTTT. This encodes CASSPPDRQGGFNQPQHF.

This clonotype was seen at least ten times. The chain links TRBV28 to TRBJ1-3; 9 bases are a match to TRBD1. CDR1 and CDR2 (germline): MDHEN, SYDVKM. Losses at the gene ends were 3 bases for V and 1 base for J; bases not matched to a gene: 10. CDR3 size: 18 residues. The CDR3 here is CASSFRRGQGKSGNTIYF. The CDR3 bases are TGTGCCAGCAGTTTCCGTAGGGGACAGGGAAAATCTGGAAACACCATATATTTT.

Only a few counts were recorded for this clonotype. The V and J genes are TRBV13 and TRBJ2-7; no clear D gene. V was cut by 5 bases and J by 2 bases, with 13 bases left in between. The V gene's germline CDR1 is PRHDT and CDR2 FYEKMQ (reference sequence). The CDR3 loop spans 14 amino acids. CDR3 region: CASSPRDKPYEQYF. The CDR3 nucleotides are TGTGCCAGCAGCCCTAGAGACAAGCCCTACGAGCAGTACTTC.

In this sample, this clonotype turned up many times. The chain recombines TRBV7-8 with TRBJ2-1; 11 nucleotides match TRBD2. Germline CDR1 and CDR2: SGHVS and FQNEAQ. This CDR3 comprises 16 residues. After removal of 2 bases from V and 9 bases from J, the junction contained 9 bases not matched to a gene. In DNA, the CDR3 is TGTGCCAGCAGCTTACGTATAGCGGGGGGGCTTAGTGAGCAGTTCTTC. Protein sequence: CASSLRIAGGLSEQFF. Supplemented by reference TRBV7-8 and TRBJ2-1, the full variable domain reads GAGVSQSPRYKVAKRGQDVALRCDPISGHVSLFWYQQALGQGPEFLTYFQNEAQLDKSGLPSDRFFAERPEGSVSTLKIQRTQQEDSAVYLCASSLRIAGGLSEQFFGPGTRLTVL.

This rearrangement joins TRBV19 to TRBJ1-5, with D uncertain. V was shortened by 7 bases and J by 3 bases, with 13 bases between the two germline ends. Germline CDR1 and CDR2: LNHDA and SQIVND (reference sequence). This CDR3 has 14 residues. CDR3 residues: CASTPGGLNQPQHF. The CDR3 region has the DNA TGTGCCAGTACCCCCGGAGGCCTCAATCAGCCCCAGCATTTT. The full variable domain, in which reference TRBV19 and TRBJ1-5 provide the parts outside the CDR3, is DGGITQSPKYLFRKEGQNVTLSCEQNLNHDAMYWYRQDPGQGLRLIYYSQIVNDFQKGDIAEGYSVSREKKESFPLTVTSAQKNPTAFYLCASTPGGLNQPQHFGDGTRLSIL.

This clonotype was picked up many times. The chain joins TRBV7-3 to TRBJ1-6; D is uncertain. Germline V gene sequence: CDR1 SGHTA, CDR2 FQGTGA. V gave up 2 bases and J gave up 7 bases, with 6 bases separating them. The CDR3 runs to 13 residues. The CDR3 reads CASSLWWNSPLHF. In nucleotides, the CDR3 is TGTGCCAGCAGCTTATGGTGGAATTCACCCCTCCACTTT.

This clonotype was counted many times. The chain is built from TRBV7-2 and TRBJ2-7; TRBD1 might be the D (6 bases). The germline V gene encodes CDR1 SGHTA and CDR2 FQGNSA. The CDR3 covers 13 residues. The V end lost 6 bases, the J end lost 1 base, and 10 bases lay between the germline ends. The CDR3 loop is CASRPTGSYEQYF. The CDR3 DNA sequence: TGTGCCAGCAGGCCCACAGGGTCCTACGAGCAGTACTTC.

This clonotype was seen only a few times. This chain links TRBV10-1 with TRBJ2-5; TRBD1 matches at 12 bases. Germline lookup yields CDR1 WNHNN and CDR2 SYGVQD (reference sequence). The CDR3 spans 13 residues. V gave up 5 bases and J gave up 8 bases; unmatched junction bases: 3. CDR3: CASSTGTGGTQYF. The CDR3 bases are TGCGCCAGCAGTACCGGGACAGGGGGCACCCAGTACTTC.